This TCR beta chain was sequenced during a study of blood T cells in healthy people across ages. Looking at the study overall: Capture via template switching afforded approximately one barcoded beta molecule per two T cells. Whole-study findings and limits: Samples with more naive T cells showed higher observed beta diversity.

The authors ran a second PCR of about 6 to 12 cycles using a sample-barcoded 5' primer and a J-beta primer mix. TCRdb analysed the 5' RACE reads with MiXCR anew, one entry per CDR3 protein. The repertoire consists of 2 million or so distinct CDR3 sequences, with around half occurring once and the leading ten covering around 2.1%. The individuals who served as donors were healthy Caucasians living in Russia, aged about 6 to 100. The authors extracted at least 6 micrograms of total RNA per sample. Worth noting for this clonotype: Its matching antigen is unknown.

Germline V gene lookup returns CDR1 MNHEY and CDR2 SVGEGT. This CDR3 has 12 amino acids. The TCR originated in a woman aged 35 to 49 in good health. Sequencing was performed on blood. This chain uses TRBV6-2 or TRBV6-3 with TRBJ2-7, with TRBD1 as a possible D gene (5 bases). The J call may be faulty, since TRBJ2-4 better matches the DNA end. CDR3 loop: CASSYQGYIQYF. The DNA of the CDR3 is TGTGCCAGCAGTTACCAGGGATACATTCAGTACTTC.